The clone carrying this T cell receptor (beta chain) was picked up one time. The data were obtained in a study of blood T cell repertoires in COVID-19. Study-wide context: Italy, Spain and the United States were the sources of the convalescent and acute COVID-19 samples.

In the source study's methods: From reference gene primer amplification, estimates of nucleated cell counts were derived. Repertoires were generated with immunoSEQ multiplex PCR, while TCRdb's copy carries only in-frame clones and drops some. For V, J and clone size, that table is used; D and trimming come from the DNA. This table holds around 68,000 clones, approximately 89% found once. The receptor was isolated from a man aged 50-59 years with active COVID-19. Sequenced material: peripheral blood.

The CDR3 sequence: CATSDSGGGQETQYF. The CDR3 DNA sequence: TGTGCCACCAGTGATAGCGGGGGCGGGCAAGAGACCCAGTACTTC. The rearrangement uses TRBV24-1 and TRBJ2-5; TRBD2 matches 8 bases. CDR1 is KGHDR and CDR2 is SFDVKD in the germline V gene. This CDR3 comprises 15 residues. Trimming cost V 3 bases and J 2 bases; bases outside gene matches: 4.